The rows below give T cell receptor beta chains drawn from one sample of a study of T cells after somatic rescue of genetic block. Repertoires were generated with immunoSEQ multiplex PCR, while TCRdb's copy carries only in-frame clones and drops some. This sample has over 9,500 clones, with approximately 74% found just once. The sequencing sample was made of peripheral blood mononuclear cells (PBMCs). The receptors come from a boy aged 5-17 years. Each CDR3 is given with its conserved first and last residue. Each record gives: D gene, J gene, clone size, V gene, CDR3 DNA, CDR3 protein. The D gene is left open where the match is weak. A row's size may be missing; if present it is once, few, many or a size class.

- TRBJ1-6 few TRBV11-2 TGTGCCAGCAGTTCATCAGGGAAATCACCCCTCCACTTT CASSSSGKSPLHF
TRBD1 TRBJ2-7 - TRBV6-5 TGTGCCAGCAGGCACGACAGGGGGCGAGGCGAGCAGTACTTC CASRHDRGRGEQYF
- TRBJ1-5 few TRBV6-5 TGTGCCAGCAGTTACTCCCCTCGGGACGGGGGGCAGCCCCAGCATTTT CASSYSPRDGGQPQHF
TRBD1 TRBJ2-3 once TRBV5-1 TGCGCCAGCAGCTTAGGACAGGGACGTGAAGATACGCAGTATTTT CASSLGQGREDTQYF
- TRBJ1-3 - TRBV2 TGTGGGGTCTCTGGAAACACCATATATTTT CGVSGNTIYF
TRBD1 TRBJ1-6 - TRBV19 TGTGCCAGTAGTGTACGACAGGGGCGTAATTCACCCCTCCACTTT CASSVRQGRNSPLHF
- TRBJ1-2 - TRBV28 TGTGCCAGCAGGGGATCTAACTATGGCTACACCTTC CASRGSNYGYTF
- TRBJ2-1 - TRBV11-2 TGTGCCAGCAGCTTAATAGGCGGCTACAATGAGCAGTTCTTC CASSLIGGYNEQFF
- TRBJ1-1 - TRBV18 TGTGCCAGCTCACCACAGGGGGAGAACACTGAAGCTTTCTTT CASSPQGENTEAFF
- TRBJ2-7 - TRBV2 TGTGCCAGCAGGAAGGACTCCTACGAGCAGTACTTC CASRKDSYEQYF
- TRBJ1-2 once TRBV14 TGTGCCAGCAGCCAAGAAAATCGAGTTGGTGGCTACACCTTC CASSQENRVGGYTF
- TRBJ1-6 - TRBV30 TGTGCCTGGAGTGTACAGCGTTCACCCCTCCACTTT CAWSVQRSPLHF
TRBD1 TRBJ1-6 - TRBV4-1 TGCGCCAGCAGCCAACTCGGACAGGGACGATCACCCCTCCACTTT CASSQLGQGRSPLHF
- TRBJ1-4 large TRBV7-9 TGTGCCAGCAGCTTAGCCCAGGGTCCCCGTGAAAAACTGTTTTTT CASSLAQGPREKLFF
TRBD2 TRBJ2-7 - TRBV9 TGTGCCAGCAGCGTAGCGGGAGGGCCTTACGAGCAGTACTTC CASSVAGGPYEQYF
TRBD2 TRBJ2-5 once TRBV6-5 TGTGCCAGCAGTGCGGGACTAGCTAAGGGGGAGACCCAGTACTTC CASSAGLAKGETQYF
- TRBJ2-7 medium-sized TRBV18 TGTGCCAGCTCACCGGTCTTCACTAGCCTCTCCTACGAGCAGTACTTC CASSPVFTSLSYEQYF
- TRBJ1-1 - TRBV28 TGTGCCAGCAGTTTTTGGGTTTTACAGAATATGCTGAACACTGAAGCTTTCTTT CASSFWVLQNMLNTEAFF
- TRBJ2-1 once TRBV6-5 TGTGCCAGCAGTTACGACGGGGCGGGCTACAATGAGCAGTTCTTC CASSYDGAGYNEQFF
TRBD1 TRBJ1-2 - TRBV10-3 TGTGCCTCTACCGGGACAGGGACGGGTGGCTACACCTTC CASTGTGTGGYTF
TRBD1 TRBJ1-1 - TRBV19 TGTGCCAGTAAGAGGACAGGGGGCTTGGGCACTGAAGCTTTCTTT CASKRTGGLGTEAFF
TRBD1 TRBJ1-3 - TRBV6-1 TGTGCCAGCTGGACAGGCCCCTCTGGAAACACCATATATTTT CASWTGPSGNTIYF
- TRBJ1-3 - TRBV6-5 TGTGCCAGCAGTTACTCGGCCTCTGGAAACACCATATATTTT CASSYSASGNTIYF
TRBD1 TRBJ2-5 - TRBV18 TGTGCCAGCTCGCACCTGGGACAGGGAGGCGAGACCCAGTACTTC CASSHLGQGGETQYF
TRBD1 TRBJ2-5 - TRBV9 TGTGCCAGCAGCCCACCCGGGGACAGCTGGGGGGAGACCCAGTACTTC CASSPPGDSWGETQYF
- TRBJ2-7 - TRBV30 TGTGCCTGGAGGAGGACAGTCTACGAGCAGTACTTC CAWRRTVYEQYF
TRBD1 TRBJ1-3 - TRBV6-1 TGTGCCAGCATATGGCCAGGGGGCGCCGGAAACACCATATATTTT CASIWPGGAGNTIYF
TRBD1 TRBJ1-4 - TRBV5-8 TGTGCCAGCAGCTTCAGTCTTATAGGGACAGGAAATGAAAAACTGTTTTTT CASSFSLIGTGNEKLFF
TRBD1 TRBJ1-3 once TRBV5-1 TGCGCCAGCAGCTTCCAGGGGGCTCGAGGAAACACCATATATTTT CASSFQGARGNTIYF
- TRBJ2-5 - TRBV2 TGTGCCAGCAGTGTAGGGCCTCCTAGGATCAAAGAGACCCAGTACTTC CASSVGPPRIKETQYF
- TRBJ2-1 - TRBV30 TGTGCCTCATCCGGGAATGAGCAGTTCTTC CASSGNEQFF
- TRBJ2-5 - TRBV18 TGTGCCAGCTTCAAAAGCGCCAGGGGTCTAGAGACCCAGTACTTC CASFKSARGLETQYF
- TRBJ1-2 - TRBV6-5 TGTGCCAGCAGTTCCCCCGGGGACTATGGCTACACCTTC CASSSPGDYGYTF
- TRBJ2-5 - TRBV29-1 TGCAGCGTTGAAAAAGGTTTCCAAGAGACCCAGTACTTC CSVEKGFQETQYF
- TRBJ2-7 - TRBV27 TGTGCCAGCAGTTCATCCTCCTACGAGCAGTACTTC CASSSSSYEQYF
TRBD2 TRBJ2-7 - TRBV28 TGTGCCAGTAGTGGACTAGCGGGAGGTTCCTCCTACGAGCAGTACTTC CASSGLAGGSSYEQYF
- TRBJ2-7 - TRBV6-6 TGTGCCAGCAGTTACAAAGGGAGCTCCTACGAGCAGTACTTC CASSYKGSSYEQYF
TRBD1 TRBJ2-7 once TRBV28 TGTGCCAGCAGTTCCACAGGGGATTACGAGCAGTACTTC CASSSTGDYEQYF
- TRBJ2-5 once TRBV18 TGTGCCAGCTCACCCGGGATGGGGCCGGAGACCCAGTACTTC CASSPGMGPETQYF
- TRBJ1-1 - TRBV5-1 TGCGCCAGCAGCGTGGATAGTCGGAACACTGAAGCTTTCTTT CASSVDSRNTEAFF
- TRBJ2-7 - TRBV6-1 TGTGCCAGCACGGGTCGAGGGGACGAGCAGTACTTC CASTGRGDEQYF
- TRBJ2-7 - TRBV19 TGTGCCAGTAGTATAGGACGGAGAGGGATCTACGAGCAGTACTTC CASSIGRRGIYEQYF
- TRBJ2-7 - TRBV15 TGTGCCACCAGTCCTGCAGGGTACGAGCAGTACTTC CATSPAGYEQYF
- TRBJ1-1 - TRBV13 TGTGCCAGCAGAGAGGGGAACACTGAAGCTTTCTTT CASREGNTEAFF
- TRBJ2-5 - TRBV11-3 TGTGCCAGCAGCTTAGTTGGTACGGAGACCCAGTACTTC CASSLVGTETQYF
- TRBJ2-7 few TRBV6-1 TGTGCCAGCTGGGGGGAGGTCTACGAGCAGTACTTC CASWGEVYEQYF
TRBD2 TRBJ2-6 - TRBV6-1 TGTGCCAGCAGTGGGACTAGCGGCGTATCTGGGGCCAACGTCCTGACTTTC CASSGTSGVSGANVLTF
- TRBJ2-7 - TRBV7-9 TGTGCCAGCAGCCTCGACTCATCCTACGAGCAGTACTTC CASSLDSSYEQYF
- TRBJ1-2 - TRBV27 TGTGCCAGCAGTTCCGGACGGCTCTATGGCTACACCTTC CASSSGRLYGYTF
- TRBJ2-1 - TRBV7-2 TGTGCCAGCAGCTTAGATAGGTACCCGCTCCTCAATGAGCAGTTCTTC CASSLDRYPLLNEQFF
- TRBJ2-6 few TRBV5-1 TGCGCCAGCAGCCACGAACAGGGCCCAGCTAGGGCCAACGTCCTGACTTTC CASSHEQGPARANVLTF
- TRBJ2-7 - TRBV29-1 TGCAGCGTTGATGACGGTTACGAGCAGTACTTC CSVDDGYEQYF
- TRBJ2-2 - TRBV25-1 TGTGCCAGCAGTCCGGGACACTCTACTTATCTCACCGGGGAGCTGTTTTTT CASSPGHSTYLTGELFF
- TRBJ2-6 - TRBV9 TGTGCCAGCAGCGTAGTGGGGAGTGGGGCCAACGTCCTGACTTTC CASSVVGSGANVLTF
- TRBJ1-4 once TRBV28 TGTGCCAGCAGTTTACCGGAGCGTGAAAAACTGTTTTTT CASSLPEREKLFF
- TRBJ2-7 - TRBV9 TGTGCCAGCAGCGTGGGTGAGGGAATTTGGTACTACGAGCAGTACTTC CASSVGEGIWYYEQYF
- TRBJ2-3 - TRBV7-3 TGTGCCAGCAGCTTGGGACTCCCAGATACGCAGTATTTT CASSLGLPDTQYF
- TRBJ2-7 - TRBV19 TGTGCCAGTAGTATTACAGGGGAGGACTACGAGCAGTACTTC CASSITGEDYEQYF
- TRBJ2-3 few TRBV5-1 TGCGCCAGCAGCCCCAGATCAGGGGATACGCAGTATTTT CASSPRSGDTQYF